This T cell receptor (beta chain) was identified in a study of T-cell reconstitution after alpha-beta-depleted transplantation in children. General study findings and limits: One year post-transplant, T-cell counts and diversity were largely derived from T cells produced anew. Reports say that about two months after transplant, the alpha-beta T cells came out of several hundred graft clones that had expanded. From surviving recipient T cells and thymic progenitors came the high day-60 TCRbeta diversity observed in some patients.

Preparation of the TCRbeta library used unique molecular identifiers. TCRdb fed the PCR reads into MiXCR, producing one record per CDR3 protein. The sample has about 830,000 distinct CDR3 sequences, roughly 15% seen once. On this clonotype itself: The antigen remains unidentified.

Germline loops: CDR1 KGHDR, CDR2 SFDVKD. Trimming took 1 base from V and 1 from J, leaving 17 bases between them. The CDR3 runs to 18 residues. This TCR was sampled from a male patient younger than 18 who had a stem cell transplant for acute lymphoblastic leukemia, so the T cells may come from the graft donor. The J gene is TRBJ2-3, the V gene TRBV24-1, with D possibly being TRBD2 (7 bases). Sequences were derived from PBMCs, mostly from graft donor cells, sampled 360 days after TCRalphabeta/CD19-depleted stem cell transplant. The CDR3 loop is CATSDFAGGGGGTDTQYF. The CDR3 DNA reads TGTGCCACCAGTGATTTCGCGGGTGGCGGGGGCGGCACAGATACGCAGTATTTT.